The 17 T cell receptor beta chains in this list originate from one sample, sequenced in a study of blood T cell repertoires in COVID-19. Method: immunoSEQ multiplex PCR; TCRdb's copy keeps in-frame clones and lacks some. Of about 220,000 clones listed, 90% are singletons. The sequenced sample consisted of PBMCs or T cells enriched from blood (not recorded which). All receptors come from a man in his thirties or forties who had been exposed to COVID-19.

The chain employs TRBV2 and TRBJ2-7, with 8 bases aligning to TRBD1. Looked up from germline, CDR1 is SNHLY and CDR2 is FYNNEI. V trimming: 7 bases; J trimming: 4 bases; junction bases outside the gene matches: 9. This CDR3 comprises 14 residues. The DNA of the CDR3 is TGTGCCAGCACCAGGGGGCTGGGGGAATACGAGCAGTACTTC. Its translation is CASTRGLGEYEQYF.

This rearrangement joins TRBV6-5 to TRBJ2-2; 7 nucleotides align to TRBD2. CDR1 MNHEY and CDR2 SVGAGI come from the germline V gene. The CDR3 has 14 amino acids. The J segment lost 5 bases and the V segment lost 8 bases, leaving 8 bases of the junction unmatched. CDR3 DNA sequence: TGTGCCAGCGCCCGACTAGCAAGAACCGGGGAGCTGTTTTTT. Its protein is CASARLARTGELFF.

The V call is TRBV27, the J call TRBJ2-7; D is ambiguous. CDR3 size: 14 residues. Trimming removed 3 bases from V and 3 bases from J, with 12 bases in between. Germline V gene lookup returns CDR1 MNHEY and CDR2 SMNVEV (reference sequence). This CDR3 is CASSLIRSVYEQYF. DNA for the CDR3: TGTGCCAGCAGTTTGATCAGGTCCGTCTACGAGCAGTACTTC.

V is TRBV3-1 (or the pseudogene TRBV3-2) and J is TRBJ1-2; unclear D gene. This CDR3 has 13 amino acids. Trimming stripped 0 bases from V and 5 bases from J, with 7 bases between. Germline assignment: CDR1 LGHDT and CDR2 YNNKEL (reference sequence). DNA of the CDR3: TGTGCCAGCAGCCAAGAGTTTCGGTATGGCTACACCTTC. Its translation: CASSQEFRYGYTF.

This clone was seen a few times. V gene TRBV3-1 (or the pseudogene TRBV3-2) combines with J gene TRBJ1-5; 8 bases match TRBD1. V was clipped by 3 bases and J by 5 bases; unmatched bases: 6. The CDR3 runs to 15 residues. CDR1 and CDR2 (germline): LGHDT, YNNKEL (reference sequence). CDR3 protein: CASSQTAGGHQPQHF. CDR3 DNA sequence: TGTGCCAGCAGCCAGACGGCAGGGGGCCATCAGCCCCAGCATTTT.

This sequence joins TRBV3-1 (or the pseudogene TRBV3-2) and TRBJ1-6; the D gene is possibly TRBD1 (5 bases). CDR1 LGHDT and CDR2 YNNKEL come from the germline V gene (reference sequence). The CDR3 extends over 13 amino acids. V shed 1 base and J shed 9 bases, with 7 bases lying between them. CDR3 amino acids: CASSQATVSPLHF. The CDR3 DNA sequence: TGTGCCAGCAGCCAAGCGACAGTTTCACCCCTCCACTTT.

The chain carries TRBV7-9 and TRBJ2-7; 14 nucleotides agree with TRBD2. The CDR3 extends over 14 amino acids. V shed 4 bases and J 6 bases; nucleotides not matched to a gene: 2. CDR1 is SEHNR, CDR2 FQNEAQ, per germline (reference sequence). The CDR3 DNA reads TGTGCCAGCAGCTACGGACTAGCGGGGGGCGAGCAGTACTTC. Translated: CASSYGLAGGEQYF.

The rearrangement joins TRBV5-6 to TRBJ2-7, with D uncertain. V lost 0 bases and J lost 3, with 10 bases in between. From germline, CDR1 is SGHDT and CDR2 YYEEEE. The CDR3 is 14 residues long. The CDR3 region is CASSLVSTNYEQYF. CDR3 nucleotide sequence: TGTGCCAGCAGCTTGGTGTCAACAAACTACGAGCAGTACTTC. Combining the CDR3 with reference TRBV5-6 and TRBJ2-7 gives the whole variable domain DAGVTQSPTHLIKTRGQQVTLRCSPKSGHDTVSWYQQALGQGPQFIFQYYEEEERQRGNFPDRFSGHQFPNYSSELNVNALLLGDSALYLCASSLVSTNYEQYFGPGTRLTVT.

This chain uses TRBV24-1 with TRBJ2-6; the D gene is possibly TRBD1 (5 bases). This CDR3 comprises 15 residues. The germline V gene encodes CDR1 KGHDR and CDR2 SFDVKD. The V gene lost 9 bases and the J gene lost 0 bases, with 11 bases spanning the gap. The CDR3 DNA sequence: TGTGCCACCCTTGGACACGACTCTGGGGCCAACGTCCTGACTTTC. Protein: CATLGHDSGANVLTF.

The chain is built from TRBV30 and TRBJ1-2; 9 nucleotides align to TRBD1. CDR1 is GTSNPN, CDR2 SVGIG, per germline (reference sequence). The CDR3 is 12 amino acids. The ends lost 8 bases at V and 8 bases at J; junction bases unmatched: 9. In DNA form, the CDR3 reads TGTGCCAGATTCACAGGGGGCGGCGGCTACACCTTC. This codes for CARFTGGGGYTF. Supplemented by reference TRBV30 and TRBJ1-2, the full variable domain reads SQTIHQWPATLVQPVGSPLSLECTVEGTSNPNLYWYRQAAGRGLQLLFYSVGIGQISSEVPQNLSASRPQDRQFILSSKKLLLSDSGFYLCARFTGGGGYTFGSGTRLTVV.

The genes are TRBV6-2 or TRBV6-3 and TRBJ2-1; D uncertain. Germline V gives CDR1 MNHEY, CDR2 SVGEGT. CDR3 size: 13 residues. The V gene lost 6 bases and the J gene lost 4 bases, with 10 bases spanning the gap. CDR3 nucleotides: TGTGCCAGCAGCCGATCCGGGTACAATGAGCAGTTCTTC. It specifies CASSRSGYNEQFF.

J is TRBJ1-5 and V is TRBV30; D gene unclear. This CDR3 spans 13 amino acids. Per the germline V gene, CDR1 is GTSNPN and CDR2 is SVGIG (reference sequence). V was pared by 1 base and J by 2 bases, with 6 bases between. The CDR3 DNA reads as TGTGCCTGGAGTGGCGGTGGCAATCAGCCCCAGCATTTT. Its translation is CAWSGGGNQPQHF.

The V gene is TRBV19, the J gene TRBJ1-6, with no clear D. V lost 3 bases, J lost 8 bases, and 11 bases lay in between. Germline V gives CDR1 LNHDA, CDR2 SQIVND (reference sequence). This CDR3 has 14 amino acids. The CDR3 loop reads CASSIGGRDSPLHF. The CDR3 DNA reads as TGTGCCAGTAGTATCGGAGGTAGGGATTCACCCCTCCACTTT.

The genes are TRBV2 and TRBJ1-5; 10 nucleotides line up with TRBD1. The CDR3 length is 14 residues. V shed 7 bases, J shed 6 bases, and the junction held 6 bases outside the gene matches. From germline, CDR1 is SNHLY and CDR2 FYNNEI. The CDR3 protein is CASTPDRGIQPQHF. The CDR3 region has the DNA TGTGCCAGCACTCCGGACAGGGGGATTCAGCCCCAGCATTTT. Supplemented by reference TRBV2 and TRBJ1-5, the full variable domain reads EPEVTQTPSHQVTQMGQEVILRCVPISNHLYFYWYRQILGQKVEFLVSFYNNEISEKSEIFDDQFSVERPDGSNFTLKIRSTKLEDSAMYFCASTPDRGIQPQHFGDGTRLSIL.

V and J are TRBV12-3 or TRBV12-4 and TRBJ2-1; D unresolved. Trimming took 6 bases from V and 12 from J, leaving 15 bases between them. This CDR3 has 12 amino acids. CDR3 sequence reads: CASSRLALPQFF. As DNA, the CDR3 is TGTGCCAGCAGCCGACTGGCACTACCGCAGTTCTTC.

This sequence joins TRBV11-2 and TRBJ1-2, with D possibly being TRBD1 (5 bases). Germline lookup yields CDR1 SGHAT and CDR2 FQNNGV. V lost 0 bases and J lost 0, with 8 bases in between. The CDR3 covers 15 residues. CDR3 loop: CASSLDREANYGYTF. CDR3 nucleotides: TGTGCCAGCAGCTTAGACAGGGAGGCTAACTATGGCTACACCTTC.

This rearrangement joins TRBV15 to TRBJ1-5, with D hard to call. CDR3 size: 20 residues. V lost 0 bases to trimming and J lost 4 bases, with 25 bases between them. Germline V gene lookup returns CDR1 LNHNV and CDR2 YYDKDF (reference sequence). The DNA of the CDR3 is TGTGCCACCAGCAGAGATTTTTATCTGCGGCATATGGGTAGGAATCAGCCCCAGCATTTT. It codes for CATSRDFYLRHMGRNQPQHF.